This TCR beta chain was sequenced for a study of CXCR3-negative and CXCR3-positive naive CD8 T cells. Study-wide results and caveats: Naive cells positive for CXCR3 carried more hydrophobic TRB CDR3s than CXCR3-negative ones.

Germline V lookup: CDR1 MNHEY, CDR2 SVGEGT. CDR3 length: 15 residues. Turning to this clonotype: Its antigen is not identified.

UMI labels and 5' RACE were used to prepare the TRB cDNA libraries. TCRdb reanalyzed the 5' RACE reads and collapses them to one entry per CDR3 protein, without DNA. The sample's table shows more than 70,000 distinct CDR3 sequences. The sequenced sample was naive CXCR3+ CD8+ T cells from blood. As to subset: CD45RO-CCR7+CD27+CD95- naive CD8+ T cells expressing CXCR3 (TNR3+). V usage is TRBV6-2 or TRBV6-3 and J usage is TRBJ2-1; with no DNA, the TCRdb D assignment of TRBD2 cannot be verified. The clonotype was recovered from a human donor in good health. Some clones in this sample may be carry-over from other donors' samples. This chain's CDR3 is CASSYEPSGGNEQFF.